This T cell receptor (beta chain) was identified during a study of T cell responses to AZD1222 COVID-19 vaccine. The repertoire was sequenced with immunoSEQ multiplex PCR; TCRdb's copy has only in-frame clones and lacks some. This table has 85,000 to 100,000 clones, about 72% appearing once. This clone was recorded once. The specimen comprised peripheral blood, sampled on day 0 of AZD1222 vaccination. The receptor was isolated from an adult in good health.

CDR3 region: CASGPDTRNSPLHF. In DNA form, the CDR3 reads TGTGCCAGCGGACCGGACACTCGTAATTCACCCCTCCACTTT. The V gene is TRBV2, the J gene TRBJ1-6, with D tentatively TRBD1 (5 bases). In germline, CDR1 is SNHLY, CDR2 FYNNEI. The CDR3 loop spans 14 amino acids. V lost 8 bases to trimming and J lost 6 bases, with 14 bases between them.